A single sample gave rise to the 3 T cell receptor beta chains below, sequenced in a study of T cells in Graves' hyperthyroidism and ophthalmopathy. The source material, RNA transcripts, was used to amplify TCR beta CDR3 regions. The HTBI primer set was used in a first-round RT-PCR of the TCR CDR3. TCRdb reanalysed the multiplex PCR reads using MiXCR and keeps one entry per CDR3 protein. The sample includes roughly 360,000 distinct CDR3 sequences, about 13% seen only once; the top ten take more than 20%. The sequencing input was blood. The receptors were sampled from a man aged 25 to 40 with Graves' hyperthyroidism that later progressed to Graves' ophthalmopathy.

Ten or more counts support this clonotype. The chain is built from TRBV11-2 and TRBJ2-4, with unresolved D. This CDR3 has 12 amino acids. V was trimmed by 2 bases and J by 8 bases, leaving 7 bases between them. Per the germline V gene, CDR1 is SGHAT and CDR2 is FQNNGV. CDR3: CASSLKYDIQYF. Written as DNA, the CDR3 is TGTGCCAGCAGCTTAAAGTATGACATTCAGTACTTC.

This clonotype came up a few times. The chain uses TRBV7-3 and TRBJ2-5, with 7 positions matching TRBD2. The CDR3 is 16 amino acids. CDR1 SGHTA and CDR2 FQGTGA come from the germline V gene. V lost 5 bases and J lost 5; bases outside the gene matches: 14. Written as DNA, the CDR3 is TGTGCCAGCAGCAATACCGGGACTATCCCCGGGGAGACCCAGTACTTC. Translating it yields CASSNTGTIPGETQYF.

The chain links TRBV2 to TRBJ2-3; the D gene is possibly TRBD2 (6 bases). The V end was cut by 5 bases, the J end by 4 bases, with 22 bases between. CDR1 and CDR2 from the germline V gene are SNHLY and FYNNEI. This CDR3 has 17 amino acids. The CDR3 DNA reads as TGTGCCAGCAGTCAGGAGGGCCGGGGACTCGGGTCAGATACGCAGTATTTT. Its protein product is CASSQEGRGLGSDTQYF.